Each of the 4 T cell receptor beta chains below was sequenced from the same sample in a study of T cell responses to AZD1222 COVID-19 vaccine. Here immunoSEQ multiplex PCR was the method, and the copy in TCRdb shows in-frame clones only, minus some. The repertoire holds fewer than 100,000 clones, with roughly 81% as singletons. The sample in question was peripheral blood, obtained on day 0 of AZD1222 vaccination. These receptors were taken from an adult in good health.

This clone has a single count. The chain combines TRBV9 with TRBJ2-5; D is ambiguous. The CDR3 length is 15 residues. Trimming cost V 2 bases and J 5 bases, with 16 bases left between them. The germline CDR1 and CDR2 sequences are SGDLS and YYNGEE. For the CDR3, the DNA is TGTGCCAGCAGCGTCCCTCCCAGCCGCTGGGAGACCCAGTACTTC. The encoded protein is CASSVPPSRWETQYF.

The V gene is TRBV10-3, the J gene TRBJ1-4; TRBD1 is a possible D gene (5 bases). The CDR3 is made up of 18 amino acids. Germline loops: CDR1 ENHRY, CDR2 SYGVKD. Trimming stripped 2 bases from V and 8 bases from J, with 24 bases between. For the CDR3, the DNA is TGTGCCATCAGTGAGCCACCCGGGACCGGGCGGGGTGGGGAAAAACTGTTTTTT. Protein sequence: CAISEPPGTGRGGEKLFF.

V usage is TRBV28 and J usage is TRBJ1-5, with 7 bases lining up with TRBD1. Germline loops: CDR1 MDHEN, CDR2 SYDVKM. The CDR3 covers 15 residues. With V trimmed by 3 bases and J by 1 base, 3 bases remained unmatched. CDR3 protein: CASSFGRGSNQPQHF. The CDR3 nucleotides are TGTGCCAGCAGTTTCGGCAGGGGGAGCAATCAGCCCCAGCATTTT.

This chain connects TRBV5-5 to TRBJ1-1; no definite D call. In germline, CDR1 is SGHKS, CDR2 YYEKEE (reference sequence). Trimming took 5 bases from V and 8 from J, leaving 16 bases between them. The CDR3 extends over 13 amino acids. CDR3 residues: CASSSGLGLEAFF. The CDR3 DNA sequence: TGTGCCAGCAGTTCGGGCTTGGGGTTAGAAGCTTTCTTT.